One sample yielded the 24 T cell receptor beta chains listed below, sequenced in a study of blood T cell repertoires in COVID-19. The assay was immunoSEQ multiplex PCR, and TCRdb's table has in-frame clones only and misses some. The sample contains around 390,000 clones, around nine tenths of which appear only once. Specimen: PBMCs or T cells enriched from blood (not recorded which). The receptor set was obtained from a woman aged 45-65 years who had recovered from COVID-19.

The CDR3 DNA follows: TGTGCCAGCAGCCCTGGGAGGGCTAGCACAGATACGCAGTATTTT. The encoded protein is CASSPGRASTDTQYF. V gene TRBV5-5 combines with J gene TRBJ2-3; TRBD2 agrees at 7 bases. V was pared by 4 bases and J by 0 bases, with 5 bases of the junction left unmatched. The germline V gene encodes CDR1 SGHKS and CDR2 YYEKEE (reference sequence). This CDR3 has 15 residues.

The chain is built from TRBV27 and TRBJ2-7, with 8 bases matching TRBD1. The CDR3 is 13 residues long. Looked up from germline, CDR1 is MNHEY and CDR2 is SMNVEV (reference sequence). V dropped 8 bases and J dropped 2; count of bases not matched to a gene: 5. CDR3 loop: CASCRQGTYEQYF. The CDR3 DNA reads TGTGCCAGCTGTCGACAGGGGACCTACGAGCAGTACTTC.

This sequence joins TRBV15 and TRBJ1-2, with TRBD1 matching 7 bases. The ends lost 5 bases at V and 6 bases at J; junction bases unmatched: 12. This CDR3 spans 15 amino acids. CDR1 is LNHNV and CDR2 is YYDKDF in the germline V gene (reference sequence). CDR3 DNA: TGTGCCACCAGCCGATACTTAGAGGGGGCAGATGGCTACACCTTC. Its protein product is CATSRYLEGADGYTF.

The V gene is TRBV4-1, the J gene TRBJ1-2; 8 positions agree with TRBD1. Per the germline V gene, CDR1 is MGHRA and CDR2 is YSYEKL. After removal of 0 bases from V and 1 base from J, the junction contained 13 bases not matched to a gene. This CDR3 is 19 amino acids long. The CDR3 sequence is CASSQDRDPRQGSNYGYTF. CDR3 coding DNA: TGCGCCAGCAGCCAAGATAGGGACCCCAGACAGGGGAGTAACTATGGCTACACCTTC.

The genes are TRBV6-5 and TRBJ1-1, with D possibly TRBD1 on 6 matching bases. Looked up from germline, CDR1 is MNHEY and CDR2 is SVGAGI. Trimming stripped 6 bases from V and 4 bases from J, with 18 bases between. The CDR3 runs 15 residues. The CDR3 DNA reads TGTGCCAGCAGAGATGCACAGGGCTTATCCACTGAAGCTTTCTTT. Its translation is CASRDAQGLSTEAFF.

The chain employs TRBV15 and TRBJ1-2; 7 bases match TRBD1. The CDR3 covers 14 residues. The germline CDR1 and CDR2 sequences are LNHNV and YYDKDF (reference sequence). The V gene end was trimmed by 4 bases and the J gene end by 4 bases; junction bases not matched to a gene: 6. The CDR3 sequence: CATSNSGTAYGYTF. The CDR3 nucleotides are TGTGCCACCAGCAACTCCGGGACAGCCTATGGCTACACCTTC.

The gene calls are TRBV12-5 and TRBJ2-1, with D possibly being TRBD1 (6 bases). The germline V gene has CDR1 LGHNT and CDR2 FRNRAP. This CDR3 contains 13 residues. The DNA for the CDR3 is TGTAACAGGGAGCGACGCTCCTACAATGAGCAGTTCTTC. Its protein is CNRERRSYNEQFF.

The CDR3 reads CASSLGEETQYF. CDR3 DNA sequence: TGTGCCAGCAGCCTTGGGGAGGAGACCCAGTACTTC. V gene TRBV11-3 combines with J gene TRBJ2-5; a possible D gene is TRBD2 (5 bases). The CDR3 totals 12 residues. CDR1 SGHNT and CDR2 YENEEA come from the germline V gene. The V end lost 5 bases, the J end lost 5 bases, and 9 bases lay between the germline ends.

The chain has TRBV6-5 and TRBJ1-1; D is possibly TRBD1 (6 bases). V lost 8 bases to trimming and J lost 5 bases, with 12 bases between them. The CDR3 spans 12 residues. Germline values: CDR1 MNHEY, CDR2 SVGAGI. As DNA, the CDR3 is TGTGCCAGCCTCGCCCAGGGGACTGAAGCTTTCTTT. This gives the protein CASLAQGTEAFF.

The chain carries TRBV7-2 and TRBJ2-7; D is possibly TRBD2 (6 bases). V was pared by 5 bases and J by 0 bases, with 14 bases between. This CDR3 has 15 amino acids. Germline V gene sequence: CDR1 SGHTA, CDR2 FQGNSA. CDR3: CASSVLGLGSYEQYF. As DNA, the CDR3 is TGTGCCAGCAGCGTTCTGGGACTCGGCTCCTACGAGCAGTACTTC.

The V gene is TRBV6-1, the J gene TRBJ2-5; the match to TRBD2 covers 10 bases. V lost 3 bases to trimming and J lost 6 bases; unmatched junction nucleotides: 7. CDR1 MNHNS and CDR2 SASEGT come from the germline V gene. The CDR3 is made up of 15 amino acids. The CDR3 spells CASSEASGGAKTQYF. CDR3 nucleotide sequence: TGTGCCAGCAGTGAGGCCAGCGGGGGGGCGAAGACCCAGTACTTC.

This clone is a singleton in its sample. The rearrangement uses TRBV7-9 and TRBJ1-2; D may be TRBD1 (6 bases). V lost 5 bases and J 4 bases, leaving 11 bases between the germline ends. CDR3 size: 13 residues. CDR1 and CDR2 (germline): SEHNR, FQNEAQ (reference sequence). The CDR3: CASSPDSIYGYTF. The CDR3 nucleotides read TGTGCCAGCAGCCCGGACAGCATCTATGGCTACACCTTC.

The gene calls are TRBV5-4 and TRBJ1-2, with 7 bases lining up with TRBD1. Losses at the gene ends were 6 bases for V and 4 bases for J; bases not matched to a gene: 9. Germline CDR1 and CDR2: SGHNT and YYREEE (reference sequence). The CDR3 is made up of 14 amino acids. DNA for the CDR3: TGTGCCAGCAAAAAGTGGGACAGAAGCTATGGCTACACCTTC. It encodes CASKKWDRSYGYTF. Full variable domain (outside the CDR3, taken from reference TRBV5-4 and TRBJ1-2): ETGVTQSPTHLIKTRGQQVTLRCSSQSGHNTVSWYQQALGQGPQFIFQYYREEENGRGNFPPRFSGLQFPNYSSELNVNALELDDSALYLCASKKWDRSYGYTFGSGTRLTVV.

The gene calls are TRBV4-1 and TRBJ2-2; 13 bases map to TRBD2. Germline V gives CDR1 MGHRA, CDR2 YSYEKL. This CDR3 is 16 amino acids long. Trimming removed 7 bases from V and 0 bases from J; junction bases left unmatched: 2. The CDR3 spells CASKTSGGTNTGELFF. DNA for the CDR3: TGCGCCAGCAAGACTAGCGGGGGGACGAACACCGGGGAGCTGTTTTTT.

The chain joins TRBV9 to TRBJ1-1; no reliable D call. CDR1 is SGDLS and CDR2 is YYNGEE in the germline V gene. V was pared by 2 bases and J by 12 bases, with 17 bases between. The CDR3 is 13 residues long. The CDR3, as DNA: TGTGCCAGCAGCGTTCCAGTTCCTCGTAGCACTTTCTTT. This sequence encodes CASSVPVPRSTFF.

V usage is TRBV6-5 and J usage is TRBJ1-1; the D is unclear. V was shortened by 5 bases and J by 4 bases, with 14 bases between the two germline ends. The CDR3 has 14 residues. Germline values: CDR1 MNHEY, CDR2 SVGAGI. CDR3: CASSHQVGGTEAFF. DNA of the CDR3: TGTGCCAGCAGTCACCAAGTAGGAGGCACTGAAGCTTTCTTT.

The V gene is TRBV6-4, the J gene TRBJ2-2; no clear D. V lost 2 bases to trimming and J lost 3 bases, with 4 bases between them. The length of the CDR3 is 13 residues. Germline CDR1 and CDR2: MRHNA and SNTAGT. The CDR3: CASSDEDTGELFF. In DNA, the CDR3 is TGTGCCAGCAGTGACGAGGACACCGGGGAGCTGTTTTTT.

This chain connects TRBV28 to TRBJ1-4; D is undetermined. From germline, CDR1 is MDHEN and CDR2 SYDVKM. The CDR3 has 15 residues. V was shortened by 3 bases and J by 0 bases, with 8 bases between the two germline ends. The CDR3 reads CASSFSQATNEKLFF. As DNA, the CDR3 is TGTGCCAGCAGTTTCAGCCAGGCAACTAATGAAAAACTGTTTTTT.

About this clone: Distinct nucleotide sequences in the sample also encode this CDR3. The CDR3 coding sequence is TGTGCCAGCAGTTACGGACAGAACTATGGCTACACCTTC. Amino acids: CASSYGQNYGYTF. The chain uses TRBV6-5 and TRBJ1-2; maybe TRBD1 (6 bases). V was shortened by 2 bases and J by 2 bases, with 6 bases between the two germline ends. This CDR3 spans 13 amino acids. Germline V gene sequence: CDR1 MNHEY, CDR2 SVGAGI.

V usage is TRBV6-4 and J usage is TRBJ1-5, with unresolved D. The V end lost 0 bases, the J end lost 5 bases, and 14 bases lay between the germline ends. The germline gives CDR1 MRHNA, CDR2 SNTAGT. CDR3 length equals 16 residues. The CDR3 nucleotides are TGTGCCAGCAGTGACTCACTTCCGGGGAACTATCAGCCCCAGCATTTT. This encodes CASSDSLPGNYQPQHF.

CDR3 DNA: TGTGCCAGCAGCCGTGACCCGGCGGACACCATATATTTT. Translating it yields CASSRDPADTIYF. The chain carries TRBV7-2 and TRBJ1-3; D gene ambiguous. In germline, CDR1 is SGHTA, CDR2 FQGNSA. The CDR3 is made up of 13 amino acids. V dropped 5 bases and J dropped 8 bases, with 13 bases sitting between them. Combining the CDR3 with reference TRBV7-2 and TRBJ1-3 gives the whole variable domain GAGVSQSPSNKVTEKGKDVELRCDPISGHTALYWYRQSLGQGLEFLIYFQGNSAPDKSGLPSDRFSAERTGGSVSTLTIQRTQQEDSAVYLCASSRDPADTIYFGEGSWLTVV.

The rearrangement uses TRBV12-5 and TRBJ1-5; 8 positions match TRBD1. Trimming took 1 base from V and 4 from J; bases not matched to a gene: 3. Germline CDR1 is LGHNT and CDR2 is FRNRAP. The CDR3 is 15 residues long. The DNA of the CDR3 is TGTGCTAGTGGTTTGGGGACAGGGAGGAATCAGCCCCAGCATTTT. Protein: CASGLGTGRNQPQHF.

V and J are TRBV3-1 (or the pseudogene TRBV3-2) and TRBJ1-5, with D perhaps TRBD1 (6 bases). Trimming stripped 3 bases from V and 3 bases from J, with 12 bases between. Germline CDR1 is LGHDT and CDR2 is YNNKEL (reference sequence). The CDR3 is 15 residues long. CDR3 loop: CASSHRGGANQPQHF. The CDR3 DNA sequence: TGTGCCAGCAGCCACAGGGGCGGCGCCAATCAGCCCCAGCATTTT.

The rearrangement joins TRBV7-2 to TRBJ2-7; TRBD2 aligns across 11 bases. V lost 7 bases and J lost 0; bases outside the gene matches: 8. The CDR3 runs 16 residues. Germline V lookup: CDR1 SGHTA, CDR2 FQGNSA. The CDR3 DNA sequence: TGTGCCAGCACCCATAGCGGGGGGGCCGGCTCCTACGAGCAGTACTTC. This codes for CASTHSGGAGSYEQYF.